The 11 T cell receptor beta chains below all came from one sample that was sequenced in a study of beta chain features in type 1 diabetes. General observations from the study: For Type 1 diabetes patients, all four CD4+ subsets carried TCRB CDR3s that were moderately but significantly shorter.

TCRB transcripts that were expressed got sequenced, as all of the isolated RNA had been reverse transcribed. TCRdb's copy holds only in-frame clones and misses some; the assay was immunoSEQ multiplex PCR. The sample lists over 150,000 clones; roughly 7.1% were seen once. The antigens of these receptors remain unknown. Input material: central memory CD4+ T cells from blood. These receptors were obtained from a woman between 40 and 50 years old with type 1 diabetes.

The sample holds a few counts of this clone. V and J are TRBV11-3 and TRBJ2-1; 9 positions agree with TRBD2. CDR3 length equals 16 residues. V was clipped by 5 bases and J by 7 bases; unmatched bases: 12. Looked up from germline, CDR1 is SGHNT and CDR2 is YENEEA. The DNA of the CDR3 is TGTGCCAGCAGCCCCGGGGGAAGCGGGAGGTATAATGAGCAGTTCTTC. Encoded protein: CASSPGGSGRYNEQFF.

This sequence joins TRBV4-2 and TRBJ1-1; D unclear. This CDR3 region has 12 residues. Germline V CDR1 and CDR2: LGHNA, YNFKEQ. Trimming stripped 4 bases from V and 4 bases from J, with 7 bases between. The CDR3 DNA sequence: TGTGCCAGCAGCCGGGAGGGCACTGAAGCTTTCTTT. It is translated as CASSREGTEAFF.

This clone appeared a few times. V is TRBV11-1 and J is TRBJ2-1, with D possibly TRBD2 on 5 matching bases. This CDR3 contains 13 residues. Trimming took off 1 base at V and 6 bases at J, with 7 bases between the two ends. Germline V CDR1 and CDR2: SGHAT, FQDESV (reference sequence). CDR3 region: CASSLGTFNEQFF. In DNA form, the CDR3 reads TGTGCCAGCAGCTTAGGGACTTTCAATGAGCAGTTCTTC.

This clone was seen a handful of times. The chain links TRBV10-3 to TRBJ2-7, with TRBD1 matching over 7 bases. V shed 8 bases, J shed 1 base, and the junction held 5 bases outside the gene matches. The germline gives CDR1 ENHRY, CDR2 SYGVKD. This CDR3 comprises 13 residues. CDR3 residues: CAIADRVSYEQYF. In DNA form, the CDR3 reads TGTGCCATCGCCGACAGGGTATCCTACGAGCAGTACTTC.

The chain uses TRBV5-6 and TRBJ1-6, with a tentative D call TRBD1 (5 bases). The germline V gene has CDR1 SGHDT and CDR2 YYEEEE. The CDR3 runs 17 residues. Trimming removed 0 bases from V and 0 bases from J, with 10 bases in between. The CDR3 DNA is TGTGCCAGCAGCTTGGTACAGGATAGCTCCTATAATTCACCCCTCCACTTT. It translates to CASSLVQDSSYNSPLHF.

The V and J genes are TRBV7-9 and TRBJ2-5, with a weak D call TRBD2 (6 bases). Germline V gene data show CDR1 as SEHNR and CDR2 as FQNEAQ (reference sequence). V was clipped by 5 bases and J by 5 bases, with 21 bases between them. This CDR3 has 16 residues. The CDR3 spells CASSETAGTAMETQYF. The CDR3 DNA is TGTGCCAGCAGCGAAACGGCGGGAACGGCAATGGAGACCCAGTACTTC.

This clone appeared many times. This sequence joins TRBV19 and TRBJ2-5; possibly TRBD2 for D (5 bases). The ends were cut back, 4 bases at V and 8 bases at J, with 17 bases in the middle. This CDR3 is built from 14 residues. CDR1 and CDR2 from the germline V gene are LNHDA and SQIVND (reference sequence). CDR3 sequence: CASSTWTPQGTQYF. The CDR3 nucleotides are TGTGCCAGTAGTACCTGGACTCCTCAAGGTACCCAGTACTTC. Drawing the rest from reference TRBV19 and TRBJ2-5, the complete variable domain is DGGITQSPKYLFRKEGQNVTLSCEQNLNHDAMYWYRQDPGQGLRLIYYSQIVNDFQKGDIAEGYSVSREKKESFPLTVTSAQKNPTAFYLCASSTWTPQGTQYFGPGTRLLVL.

The chain couples TRBV7-3 to TRBJ2-7; possibly TRBD2 for D (6 bases). Germline V lookup: CDR1 SGHTA, CDR2 FQGTGA. The germline V and J ends were trimmed by 6 bases and 3 bases, with 15 bases remaining between them. The CDR3 sequence is 14 residues long. The CDR3 nucleotides are TGTGCCAGCAGTAAAGGTGCGGGGCACTACGAGCAGTACTTC. Protein sequence: CASSKGAGHYEQYF.

This clone occurred many times. The chain has TRBV28 and TRBJ2-7; a possible D gene is TRBD1 (5 bases). Germline V gives CDR1 MDHEN, CDR2 SYDVKM. The CDR3 runs to 13 residues. V lost 6 bases to trimming and J lost 5 bases, with 14 bases between them. CDR3 in amino acids: CASSIRAHNEQYF. In nucleotides, the CDR3 is TGTGCCAGCAGCATCAGGGCCCACAACGAGCAGTACTTC.

The chain carries TRBV7-2 and TRBJ2-1, with D unclear. This CDR3 has 12 residues. V was pared by 1 base and J by 13 bases, with 11 bases between. CDR1 and CDR2 (germline): SGHTA, FQGNSA. The CDR3 sequence: CASSLDSSEQFF. CDR3 nucleotide sequence: TGTGCCAGCAGCTTAGATTCGAGCGAACAGTTCTTC.

Ten or more counts support this clone. V is TRBV7-9 and J is TRBJ2-7; 10 nucleotides agree with TRBD1. Trimming at V came to 8 bases and at J to 3 bases, leaving 10 bases not matched to a gene. The CDR3 extends over 15 amino acids. Germline CDR1 is SEHNR and CDR2 is FQNEAQ (reference sequence). The CDR3 DNA reads as TGTGCCAGCCTTGCGTCGGGACAGGGGAACTACGAGCAGTACTTC. Protein sequence: CASLASGQGNYEQYF.